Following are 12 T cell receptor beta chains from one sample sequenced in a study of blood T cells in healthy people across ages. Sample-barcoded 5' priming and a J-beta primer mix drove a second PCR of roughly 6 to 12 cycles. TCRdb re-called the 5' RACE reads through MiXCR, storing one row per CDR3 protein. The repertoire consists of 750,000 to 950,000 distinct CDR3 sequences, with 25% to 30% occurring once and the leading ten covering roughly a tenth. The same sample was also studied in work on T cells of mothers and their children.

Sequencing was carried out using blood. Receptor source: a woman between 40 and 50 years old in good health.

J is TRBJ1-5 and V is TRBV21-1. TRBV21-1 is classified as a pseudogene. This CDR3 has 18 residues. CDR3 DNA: TGTGCCAGCAGCCCTCTAAATGGGAATCCCCATAGCAATCAGCCCCAGCATTTT. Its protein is CASSPLNGNPHSNQPQHF.

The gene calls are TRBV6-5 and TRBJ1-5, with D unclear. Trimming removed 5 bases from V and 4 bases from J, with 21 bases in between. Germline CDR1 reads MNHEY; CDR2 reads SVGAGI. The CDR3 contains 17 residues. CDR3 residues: CASSRTPRSYSNQPQHF. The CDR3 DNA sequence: TGTGCCAGCAGTCGAACGCCTCGATCTTACAGTAATCAGCCCCAGCATTTT.

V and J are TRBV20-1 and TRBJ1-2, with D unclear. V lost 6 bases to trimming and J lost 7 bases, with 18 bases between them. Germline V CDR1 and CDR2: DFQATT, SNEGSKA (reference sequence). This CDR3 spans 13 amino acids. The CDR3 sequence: CSARPNVGSGYTF. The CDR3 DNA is TGCAGTGCAAGACCTAACGTGGGGAGTGGCTACACCTTC.

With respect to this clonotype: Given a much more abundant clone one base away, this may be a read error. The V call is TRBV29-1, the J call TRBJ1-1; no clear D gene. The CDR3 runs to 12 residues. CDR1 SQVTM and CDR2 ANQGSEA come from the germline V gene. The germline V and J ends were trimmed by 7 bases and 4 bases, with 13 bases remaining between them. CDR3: CSAIEATTEAFF. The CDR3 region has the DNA TGCAGCGCGATCGAAGCCACCACTGAAGCTTTCTTT.

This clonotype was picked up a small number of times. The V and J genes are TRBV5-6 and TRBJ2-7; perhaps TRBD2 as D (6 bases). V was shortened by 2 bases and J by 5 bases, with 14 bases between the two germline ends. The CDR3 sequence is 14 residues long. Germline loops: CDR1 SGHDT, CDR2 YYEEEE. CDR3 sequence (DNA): TGTGCCAGCAGCTTCCGCGGGGTGGAGAACGAGCAGTACTTC. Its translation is CASSFRGVENEQYF. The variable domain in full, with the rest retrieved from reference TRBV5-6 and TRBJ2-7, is DAGVTQSPTHLIKTRGQQVTLRCSPKSGHDTVSWYQQALGQGPQFIFQYYEEEERQRGNFPDRFSGHQFPNYSSELNVNALLLGDSALYLCASSFRGVENEQYFGPGTRLTVT.

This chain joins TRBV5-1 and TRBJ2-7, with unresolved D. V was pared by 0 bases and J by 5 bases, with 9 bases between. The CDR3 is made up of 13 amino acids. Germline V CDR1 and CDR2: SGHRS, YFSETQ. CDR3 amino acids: CASSLDGVDEQYF. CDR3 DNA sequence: TGCGCCAGCAGCTTGGATGGGGTGGACGAGCAGTACTTC.

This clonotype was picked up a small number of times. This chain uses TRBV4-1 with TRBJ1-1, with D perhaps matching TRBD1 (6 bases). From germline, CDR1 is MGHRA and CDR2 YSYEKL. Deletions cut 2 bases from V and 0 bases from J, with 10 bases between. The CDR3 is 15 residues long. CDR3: CASSQNRALNTEAFF. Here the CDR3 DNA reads TGCGCCAGCAGCCAAAACAGGGCGCTGAACACTGAAGCTTTCTTT.

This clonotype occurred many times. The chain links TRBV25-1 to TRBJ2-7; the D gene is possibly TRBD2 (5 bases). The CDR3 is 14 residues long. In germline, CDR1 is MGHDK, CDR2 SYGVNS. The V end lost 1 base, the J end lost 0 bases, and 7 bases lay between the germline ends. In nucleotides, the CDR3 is TGTGCCAGCAGTGAATCGAGGGCCTCCTACGAGCAGTACTTC. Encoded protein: CASSESRASYEQYF.

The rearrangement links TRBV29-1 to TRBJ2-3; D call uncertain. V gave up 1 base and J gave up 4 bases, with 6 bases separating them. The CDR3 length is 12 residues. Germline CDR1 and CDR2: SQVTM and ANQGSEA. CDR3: CSVEVPPDTQYF. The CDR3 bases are TGCAGCGTTGAAGTCCCCCCAGATACGCAGTATTTT.

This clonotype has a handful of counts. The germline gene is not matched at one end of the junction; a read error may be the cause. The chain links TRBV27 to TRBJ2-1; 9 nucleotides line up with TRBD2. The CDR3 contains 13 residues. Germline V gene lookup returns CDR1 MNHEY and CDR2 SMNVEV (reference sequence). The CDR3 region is CVSSLGLAFEQFF. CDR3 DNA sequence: TGTGTCAGCAGTTTGGGACTAGCATTTGAGCAGTTCTTC.

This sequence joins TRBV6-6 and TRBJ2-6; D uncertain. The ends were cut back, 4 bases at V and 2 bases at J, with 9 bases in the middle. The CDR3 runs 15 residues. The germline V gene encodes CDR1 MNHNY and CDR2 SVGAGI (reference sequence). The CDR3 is CASSFSFAGANVLTF. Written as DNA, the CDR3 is TGTGCCAGCAGTTTTAGCTTCGCTGGGGCCAACGTCCTGACTTTC.

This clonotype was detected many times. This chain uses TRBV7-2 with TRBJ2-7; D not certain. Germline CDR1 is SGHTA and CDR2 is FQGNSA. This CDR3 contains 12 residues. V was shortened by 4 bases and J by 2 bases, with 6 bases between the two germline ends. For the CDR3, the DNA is TGTGCCAGCAGCTCCTTCACCTACGAGCAGTACTTC. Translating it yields CASSSFTYEQYF.